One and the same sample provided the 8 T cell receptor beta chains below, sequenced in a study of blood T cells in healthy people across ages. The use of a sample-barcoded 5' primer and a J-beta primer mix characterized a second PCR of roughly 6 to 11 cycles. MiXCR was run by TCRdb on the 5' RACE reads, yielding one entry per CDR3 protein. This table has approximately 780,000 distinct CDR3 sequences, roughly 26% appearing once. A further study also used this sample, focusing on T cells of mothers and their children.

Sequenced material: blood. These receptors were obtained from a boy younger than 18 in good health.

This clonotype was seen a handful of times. The DNA of the CDR3 is TGCGCCAGCAGCGGACGGGGTGGGAACACTGAAGCTTTCTTT. This encodes CASSGRGGNTEAFF. V gene TRBV5-1 combines with J gene TRBJ1-1; D is unclear. Germline CDR1 is SGHRS and CDR2 is YFSETQ. This CDR3 is built from 14 residues. V lost 4 bases, J lost 1 base, and 11 bases lay in between.

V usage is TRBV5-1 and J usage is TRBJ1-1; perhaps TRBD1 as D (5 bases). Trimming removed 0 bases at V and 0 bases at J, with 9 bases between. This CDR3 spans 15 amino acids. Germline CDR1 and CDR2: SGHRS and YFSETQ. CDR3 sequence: CASSLEVGLNTEAFF. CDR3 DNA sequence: TGCGCCAGCAGCTTGGAGGTGGGACTGAACACTGAAGCTTTCTTT.

The DNA of the CDR3 is TGTGCCAGCAGACTCGACAGTGACCTCCCTGAAGCTTTCTTT. Its translation is CASRLDSDLPEAFF. This chain uses TRBV6-4 with TRBJ1-1, with D maybe TRBD1 (5 bases). The CDR3 is 14 residues long. Germline V CDR1 and CDR2: MRHNA, SNTAGT. Trimming took off 6 bases at V and 6 bases at J, with 17 bases between the two ends.

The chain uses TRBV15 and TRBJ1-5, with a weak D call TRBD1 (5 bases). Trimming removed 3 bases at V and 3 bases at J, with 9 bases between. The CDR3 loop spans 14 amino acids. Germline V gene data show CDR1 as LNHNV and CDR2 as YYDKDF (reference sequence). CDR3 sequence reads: CATSSGTANQPQHF. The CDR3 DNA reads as TGTGCCACCAGCAGCGGGACGGCCAATCAGCCCCAGCATTTT. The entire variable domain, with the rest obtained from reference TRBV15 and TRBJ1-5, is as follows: DAMVIQNPRYQVTQFGKPVTLSCSQTLNHNVMYWYQQKSSQAPKLLFHYYDKDFNNEADTPDNFQSRRPNTSFCFLDIRSPGLGDTAMYLCATSSGTANQPQHFGDGTRLSIL.

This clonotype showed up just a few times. As DNA, the CDR3 is TGTGCGCCCCGCACCGATACAGGGCACGTTTTCTCTGGGGCCAACGTCCTGACTTTC. Protein sequence: CAPRTDTGHVFSGANVLTF. The V gene is TRBV2, the J gene TRBJ2-6, with D perhaps TRBD1 (6 bases). CDR3 size: 19 residues. Germline V gene sequence: CDR1 SNHLY, CDR2 FYNNEI.

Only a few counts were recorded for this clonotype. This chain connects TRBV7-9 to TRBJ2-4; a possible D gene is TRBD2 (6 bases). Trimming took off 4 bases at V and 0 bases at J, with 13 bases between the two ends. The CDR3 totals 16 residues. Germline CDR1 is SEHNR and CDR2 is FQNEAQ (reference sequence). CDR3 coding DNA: TGTGCCAGCAGCTCATACGGGGGTAGAGCCAAAAACATTCAGTACTTC. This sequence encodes CASSSYGGRAKNIQYF.

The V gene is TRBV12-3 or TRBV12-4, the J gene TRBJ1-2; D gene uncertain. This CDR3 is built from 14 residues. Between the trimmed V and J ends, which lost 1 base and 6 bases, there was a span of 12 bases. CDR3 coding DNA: TGTGCCAGCAGTTTAGGCCCAACGGATAATGGCTACACCTTC. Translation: CASSLGPTDNGYTF.

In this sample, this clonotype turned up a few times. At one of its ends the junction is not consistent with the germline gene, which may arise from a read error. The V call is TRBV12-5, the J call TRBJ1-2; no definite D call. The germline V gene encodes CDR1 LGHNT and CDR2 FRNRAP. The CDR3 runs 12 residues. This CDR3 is CASAASNYGYTF. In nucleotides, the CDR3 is TGTGCCAGTGCCGCCTCTAACTATGGCTACACCTTC.